This TCR beta chain was retrieved from a study of CD8 T cells in Susac syndrome. The J segment lost 4 bases and the V segment lost 6 bases, leaving 9 bases of the junction unmatched. Germline CDR1 SQVTM, CDR2 ANQGSEA. CDR3 length: 15 residues. With random hexamers, reverse transcription was performed on roughly 0.5 to 1 ug of RNA. TCRdb independently ran MiXCR on the immunoSEQ multiplex PCR reads; one entry per CDR3 protein. The sample lists roughly 150,000 distinct CDR3 sequences; approximately 95% were seen once. Sample: CD4+ T cells from PBMCs. The receptor's source is a human donor with Susac syndrome. V and J are TRBV29-1 and TRBJ1-1, with 12 bases identical to TRBD1. CDR3 sequence: CSVARDRGRGTEAFF. CDR3 nucleotides: TGCAGCGTCGCCCGGGACAGGGGGCGAGGCACTGAAGCTTTCTTT.